The T cell receptor beta chain described here comes from a study of CD8 T cells in ankylosing spondylitis. Molecular-barcoded quantitative 5'-RACE produced these TCR beta libraries. From the 5' RACE reads, TCRdb called clonotypes with MiXCR, one entry per CDR3 protein. The repertoire holds around 160,000 distinct CDR3 sequences, with about 9.9% as singletons. This clonotype has a count of ten or more. What it recognizes is unknown. The germline CDR1 and CDR2 sequences are DFQATT and SNEGSKA (reference sequence). The CDR3 covers 15 residues. The V end lost 5 bases, the J end lost 2 bases, and 17 bases lay between the germline ends. General study points: There was a TCR beta motif, made of several highly homologous variants, that appeared characteristic of ankylosing spondylitis blood. Reports say disease-linked clones showed up significantly more in matched ankylosing spondylitis synovial fluid.

The receptor comes from a male donor with ankylosing spondylitis or in good health (not recorded which). Sequenced sample: blood, either unsorted or a sorted T cell fraction (not recorded which). This chain joins TRBV20-1 and TRBJ2-3, with D hard to call. The CDR3 loop reads CSAPMWQADTDTQYF. The CDR3 DNA sequence: TGCAGTGCTCCCATGTGGCAAGCCGACACAGATACGCAGTATTTT.